The 15 T cell receptor beta chains given below trace back to one sample, sequenced in a study of CD8 T cells in Susac syndrome. An amount of RNA that ranged from roughly 0.45 to 1 ug was reverse transcribed with random hexamers. TCRdb passed the immunoSEQ multiplex PCR reads through MiXCR, listing each CDR3 protein once. The table has 180,000 or so distinct CDR3 sequences, about 95% seen once; the top ten hold more than 0.1%. Sequencing was performed on CD4+ T cells from PBMCs. These receptors all come from a human donor in good health.

The J gene is TRBJ1-1, the V gene TRBV29-1; D ambiguous. V lost 4 bases to trimming and J lost 2 bases, with 5 bases between them. Germline CDR1 and CDR2: SQVTM and ANQGSEA. This CDR3 spans 11 amino acids. The CDR3 DNA reads TGCAGCGTTGCCCATAACACTGAAGCTTTCTTT. This codes for CSVAHNTEAFF.

The V and J genes are TRBV9 and TRBJ1-5; the match to TRBD1 covers 7 bases. Germline V lookup: CDR1 SGDLS, CDR2 YYNGEE. V dropped 0 bases and J dropped 5; count of bases not matched to a gene: 8. CDR3 length: 16 residues. The CDR3 DNA reads as TGTGCCAGCAGCGTAGACGGCAGGGGGTCCCATCAGCCCCAGCATTTT. The encoded protein is CASSVDGRGSHQPQHF.

This chain links TRBV4-2 with TRBJ2-7; 9 bases align to TRBD2. With 4 bases clipped from V and 5 bases from J, the junction kept 3 bases outside the gene matches. This CDR3 has 13 residues. Germline CDR1 LGHNA, CDR2 YNFKEQ. The CDR3 loop is CASSLEREDEQYF. CDR3 DNA: TGTGCCAGCAGCCTCGAGCGGGAGGACGAGCAGTACTTC.

The J gene is TRBJ1-1, the V gene TRBV20-1; D remains unclear. Per germline, CDR1 DFQATT and CDR2 SNEGSKA (reference sequence). This CDR3 has 8 amino acids. With 4 bases removed from V and 6 bases from J, the gap between germline ends came to 0 bases. Here the CDR3 DNA reads TGCAGTGCTACTGAAGCTTTCTTT. This codes for CSATEAFF.

The chain carries TRBV29-1 and TRBJ2-1; 12 bases agree with TRBD1. The trim removed 3 bases at V and 6 bases at J, leaving 6 bases unmatched. Per the germline V gene, CDR1 is SQVTM and CDR2 is ANQGSEA. The CDR3 has 15 residues. The CDR3 coding sequence is TGCAGCGTTGACTCTCCGGGACAGGGGGCCAATGAGCAGTTCTTC. It is translated as CSVDSPGQGANEQFF.

The chain joins TRBV3-1 to TRBJ2-1, with D hard to call. Germline values: CDR1 LGHDT, CDR2 YNNKEL (reference sequence). Trimming left V 1 base short and J 4 bases short, with 5 bases between. CDR3 size: 13 residues. The CDR3 region is CASSQGPYNEQFF. CDR3 nucleotide sequence: TGTGCCAGCAGCCAAGGACCTTACAATGAGCAGTTCTTC.

This rearrangement joins TRBV4-3 to TRBJ2-2, with a tentative D call TRBD1 (6 bases). The ends were cut back, 2 bases at V and 4 bases at J, with 8 bases in the middle. The CDR3 consists of 14 residues. CDR1 is LGHNA and CDR2 is YSLEER in the germline V gene. The CDR3 sequence is CASSQSRGTGELFF. DNA of the CDR3: TGCGCCAGCAGCCAATCCAGGGGCACCGGGGAGCTGTTTTTT.

The genes are TRBV20-1 and TRBJ2-5; D unclear. The CDR3 contains 11 residues. CDR1 is DFQATT and CDR2 is SNEGSKA in the germline V gene (reference sequence). Here the CDR3 DNA reads TGCACCGCCCAGTCTCAAGAGACCCAGTACTTC. Translation: CTAQSQETQYF.

The V gene is TRBV28, the J gene TRBJ2-4; a weak D match, TRBD1 (6 bases). The CDR3 is 15 amino acids. CDR1 and CDR2 from the germline V gene are MDHEN and SYDVKM. V gave up 5 bases and J gave up 6 bases, with 17 bases separating them. The CDR3 reads CASSPPQGLSNIQYF. The CDR3 nucleotides are TGTGCCAGCAGTCCCCCCCAGGGGTTGTCAAACATTCAGTACTTC.

The CDR3 nucleotides are TGTGCCAGCAGCTTAACCCGGGAAGGCCCTGGCTACACCTTC. This sequence encodes CASSLTREGPGYTF. The V gene is TRBV7-3, the J gene TRBJ1-2; no clear D. This CDR3 region has 14 residues. CDR1 and CDR2 from the germline V gene are SGHTA and FQGTGA. V was pared by 0 bases and J by 7 bases, with 12 bases between.

The chain has TRBV29-1 and TRBJ1-5; possibly TRBD1 for D (5 bases). V lost 2 bases, J lost 6 bases, and 11 bases lay in between. This CDR3 contains 13 residues. CDR1 and CDR2 (germline): SQVTM, ANQGSEA. CDR3 residues: CSVEIGGSQPQHF. CDR3 DNA: TGCAGCGTTGAAATCGGGGGGAGTCAGCCCCAGCATTTT.

The chain links TRBV20-1 to TRBJ2-2, with D possibly being TRBD2 (5 bases). This CDR3 contains 15 residues. Germline V gene lookup returns CDR1 DFQATT and CDR2 SNEGSKA (reference sequence). V was trimmed by 1 base and J by 1 base, leaving 10 bases between them. CDR3 sequence (DNA): TGCAGTGCTAGAGTACTAGTCCGGAACACCGGGGAGCTGTTTTTT. The encoded protein is CSARVLVRNTGELFF.

V is TRBV2 and J is TRBJ2-6; unclear D gene. V dropped 1 base and J dropped 0 bases, with 7 bases sitting between them. Germline CDR1 and CDR2: SNHLY and FYNNEI. The CDR3 has 16 residues. This CDR3 reads CASSEGRLSGANVLTF. Written as DNA, the CDR3 is TGTGCCAGCAGTGAAGGGCGGCTCTCTGGGGCCAACGTCCTGACTTTC.

The gene calls are TRBV18 and TRBJ2-5; D unclear. Deletions cut 5 bases from V and 4 bases from J, with 8 bases between. In germline, CDR1 is KGHSH, CDR2 LQKENI. This CDR3 is built from 12 residues. CDR3 residues: CASSTRGETQYF. CDR3 coding DNA: TGTGCCAGCTCAACCAGAGGAGAGACCCAGTACTTC.

The table lists this clonotype with a few counts. This chain joins TRBV30 and TRBJ2-7; 7 bases align to TRBD2. Germline V CDR1 and CDR2: GTSNPN, SVGIG (reference sequence). This CDR3 spans 13 amino acids. The V segment lost 3 bases and the J segment 7 bases; nucleotides outside the gene matches: 9. The CDR3 DNA sequence: TGTGCCTGGAGCCTTACACAGCGGGATGAGCAGTACTTC. Translation: CAWSLTQRDEQYF.